The 18 T cell receptor beta chains in this list originate from one sample, sequenced in a study of T cell repertoires in cytomegalovirus infection. These receptors have no known antigen. TCRdb ran MiXCR on the reads and lists one entry per CDR3 protein. The sample contains about 770,000 distinct CDR3 sequences, almost 30% of which appear only once. This sample comprised cultured CD8+ T cells from PBMCs, obtained from culture after CMV antigen stimulation. The receptors derive from a human donor in good health (CMV status not recorded). Some clones in this sample may be carry-over from other donors' samples.

The chain recombines TRBV6-2 or TRBV6-3 with TRBJ2-1; 7 nucleotides line up with TRBD1. The J segment lost 6 bases and the V segment lost 6 bases, leaving 8 bases of the junction unmatched. The germline V gene encodes CDR1 MNHEY and CDR2 SVGEGT. The CDR3 is 14 amino acids. CDR3 sequence reads: CASSDRVGLNEQFF. In DNA, the CDR3 is TGTGCCAGCAGCGACAGGGTCGGACTCAATGAGCAGTTCTTC.

For the CDR3, the DNA is TGTGCCAGCAGCGTAGCGACAGAGCAGTTCTTC. This gives the protein CASSVATEQFF. The chain employs TRBV9 and TRBJ2-1, with D unclear. The V end was cut by 0 bases, the J end by 10 bases, with 5 bases between. Germline V gene sequence: CDR1 SGDLS, CDR2 YYNGEE. The CDR3 length is 11 residues.

This clonotype has ten or more counts. The chain joins TRBV7-2 to TRBJ1-5; TRBD1 is a possible D gene (5 bases). Germline V gives CDR1 SGHTA, CDR2 FQGNSA. This CDR3 has 14 residues. The germline V and J ends were trimmed by 5 bases and 10 bases, with 18 bases remaining between them. CDR3 coding DNA: TGTGCCAGCAGCCCCGTTGGGACCCTCAGACCCCAGCATTTT. Residues: CASSPVGTLRPQHF.

This clonotype was seen a handful of times. V is TRBV4-3 and J is TRBJ1-1, with no clear D. This CDR3 has 15 residues. CDR1 and CDR2 (germline): LGHNA, YSLEER. V was clipped by 0 bases and J by 0 bases, with 8 bases between them. CDR3 coding DNA: TGCGCCAGCAGCCAAGATATGGTAATGAACACTGAAGCTTTCTTT. The encoded protein is CASSQDMVMNTEAFF.

This clonotype appeared a few times. The chain has TRBV27 and TRBJ1-2, with a weak D call TRBD1 (5 bases). The CDR3 length is 15 residues. V was shortened by 0 bases and J by 6 bases, with 14 bases between the two germline ends. Germline-derived CDR1 and CDR2 are MNHEY and SMNVEV (reference sequence). CDR3 in amino acids: CASSLSGTSYNGYTF. The CDR3 DNA is TGTGCCAGCAGTTTATCAGGGACGAGTTATAATGGCTACACCTTC.

J is TRBJ2-1 and V is TRBV19; 7 nucleotides line up with TRBD2. CDR3 length: 18 amino acids. The V gene end was trimmed by 1 base and the J gene end by 7 bases; junction bases not matched to a gene: 16. From germline, CDR1 is LNHDA and CDR2 SQIVND (reference sequence). CDR3 protein: CASSIVPLIGGYRNEQFF. CDR3 nucleotide sequence: TGTGCCAGTAGTATAGTCCCCTTGATCGGGGGGTATAGGAATGAGCAGTTCTTC.

In its sample, this clonotype was seen a few times. This rearrangement joins TRBV25-1 to TRBJ2-3; no reliable D call. The CDR3 is made up of 16 amino acids. Between the trimmed V and J ends, which lost 3 bases and 1 base, there was a span of 14 bases. Germline values: CDR1 MGHDK, CDR2 SYGVNS. CDR3 protein: CASSDYKNSRTDTQYF. The CDR3 nucleotides read TGTGCCAGCAGTGACTACAAAAACAGTCGCACAGATACGCAGTATTTT. Based on the CDR3 plus reference TRBV25-1 and TRBJ2-3, the full variable domain is EADIYQTPRYLVIGTGKKITLECSQTMGHDKMYWYQQDPGMELHLIHYSYGVNSTEKGDLSSESTVSRIRTEHFPLTLESARPSHTSQYLCASSDYKNSRTDTQYFGPGTRLTVL.

This clonotype was recorded a few times. The chain is built from TRBV28 and TRBJ2-2; D gene uncertain. Trimming stripped 1 base from V and 4 bases from J, with 13 bases between. CDR1 MDHEN and CDR2 SYDVKM come from the germline V gene. This CDR3 has 16 amino acids. CDR3 loop: CASSLFPGKSTGELFF. As DNA, the CDR3 is TGTGCCAGCAGTTTATTTCCAGGCAAGAGCACCGGGGAGCTGTTTTTT.

The chain uses TRBV5-1 and TRBJ1-2; D gene unclear. The CDR3 is 16 amino acids. The germline CDR1 and CDR2 sequences are SGHRS and YFSETQ. V was shortened by 0 bases and J by 0 bases, with 12 bases between the two germline ends. CDR3: CASSLASQASNYGYTF. In DNA, the CDR3 is TGCGCCAGCAGCTTGGCCTCCCAGGCCTCTAACTATGGCTACACCTTC.

The chain links TRBV7-9 to TRBJ1-1; 7 nucleotides agree with TRBD1. This CDR3 spans 16 amino acids. Germline V gene lookup returns CDR1 SEHNR and CDR2 FQNEAQ (reference sequence). V lost 5 bases to trimming and J lost 0 bases; unmatched junction nucleotides: 9. DNA of the CDR3: TGTGCCAGCAGCCCAGGGGACAGATTCATGAACACTGAAGCTTTCTTT. Translating gives CASSPGDRFMNTEAFF.

This clonotype has just a few counts. The V gene is TRBV28, the J gene TRBJ2-1; D ambiguous. The CDR3 length is 16 residues. Trimming stripped 3 bases from V and 0 bases from J, with 12 bases between. Germline CDR1 is MDHEN and CDR2 is SYDVKM. The CDR3 is CASSFPYSSSYNEQFF. The CDR3 DNA sequence: TGTGCCAGCAGTTTCCCCTACAGCAGCTCCTACAATGAGCAGTTCTTC.

The chain recombines TRBV19 with TRBJ2-3, with D maybe TRBD2 (6 bases). Germline V gene data show CDR1 as LNHDA and CDR2 as SQIVND (reference sequence). The V gene lost 4 bases and the J gene lost 0 bases, with 14 bases spanning the gap. CDR3 length: 16 residues. The CDR3 sequence is CASSTPAAGSTDTQYF. The CDR3 region has the DNA TGTGCCAGTAGTACGCCGGCGGCGGGGAGCACAGATACGCAGTATTTT.

The chain recombines TRBV6-2 or TRBV6-3 with TRBJ2-2, with 9 bases aligning to TRBD1. The CDR3 consists of 16 residues. The junction had 4 bases not matched to a gene; V was cut back by 2 bases and J by 3 bases. Germline values: CDR1 MNHEY, CDR2 SVGEGT. This CDR3 reads CASSYEQGAYTGELFF. CDR3 nucleotides: TGTGCCAGCAGTTACGAACAGGGGGCTTACACCGGGGAGCTGTTTTTT.

To note about this clonotype: A junction boundary mismatches the germline segment, possibly from a read error. This chain uses TRBV4-2 with TRBJ2-2; possible D gene TRBD2, 5 bases. Germline CDR1 reads LGHNA; CDR2 reads YNFKEQ. The length of the CDR3 is 15 residues. CDR3 loop: CGSSHRRGNTGELFF. The CDR3 region has the DNA TGTGGCAGCAGCCATAGACGGGGGAACACCGGGGAGCTGTTTTTT.

This clonotype appeared a few times. The V gene is TRBV7-9, the J gene TRBJ1-1, with a weak D call TRBD1 (5 bases). Germline V CDR1 and CDR2: SEHNR, FQNEAQ (reference sequence). There are 15 residues in the CDR3. V was cut by 4 bases and J by 2 bases, with 14 bases left in between. The CDR3, as DNA: TGTGCCAGCAGCTACTGGGACGATGGCAACACTGAAGCTTTCTTT. Encoded protein: CASSYWDDGNTEAFF.

This chain connects TRBV7-2 to TRBJ2-3, with D perhaps matching TRBD1 or TRBD2 (5 bases each). Germline-derived CDR1 and CDR2 are SGHTA and FQGNSA. The germline V and J ends were trimmed by 5 bases and 4 bases, with 13 bases remaining between them. This CDR3 region has 14 residues. Here the CDR3 DNA reads TGTGCCAGCAGCCTTCCTAGGGGAGCAGATACGCAGTATTTT. Protein: CASSLPRGADTQYF.

The chain links TRBV27 to TRBJ2-1; maybe TRBD1 (5 bases). Trimming shortened V by 8 bases and J by 8 bases, and 13 bases separated the two germline ends. Per germline, CDR1 MNHEY and CDR2 SMNVEV (reference sequence). This CDR3 comprises 12 residues. CDR3 residues: CASVGARDEQFF. The CDR3 bases are TGTGCCAGCGTAGGGGCTAGGGATGAGCAGTTCTTC.

This chain uses TRBV7-9 with TRBJ2-3, with D hard to call. This CDR3 contains 19 residues. Trimming removed 5 bases at V and 5 bases at J, with 29 bases between. CDR1 and CDR2 from the germline V gene are SEHNR and FQNEAQ (reference sequence). Written as DNA, the CDR3 is TGTGCCAGCAGCACCAGTTCTGGGCTCACCATGAGCTCCCGAGATACGCAGTATTTT. Its translation: CASSTSSGLTMSSRDTQYF.